This TCR beta chain derives from a study of blood T cell repertoires in COVID-19. As for the study in general: Researchers got acute and convalescent COVID-19 samples from the United States, Italy and Spain. Sources were T cells, B-cell-depleted T cells, or PBMCs; the material itself was cDNA or gDNA.

This CDR3 contains 13 residues. V lost 7 bases and J lost 7, with 16 bases in between. Authors' analysis steps: Estimated nucleated cell counts came from reference gene primer amplification. Sequencing used immunoSEQ multiplex PCR; TCRdb keeps in-frame clones, though not all of them. From that table come the V and J calls and clone size; the DNA was used to work out D and trimming. The repertoire holds 100,000 or so clones, around 86% seen once, with approximately 40% in the top ten. Sequencing was done on a sample of peripheral blood. V gene TRBV12-3 or TRBV12-4 combines with J gene TRBJ1-2; D unclear. The origin of this receptor is an elderly man with acute or convalescent COVID-19. This chain's CDR3 is CASTDQNERGYTF. DNA for the CDR3: TGTGCCAGCACCGACCAGAACGAGCGTGGCTACACCTTC.